This record looks at one T cell receptor (beta chain) sequence and its context. This clonotype was picked up many times. The target of this receptor is not known. No much larger clonotype is one base removed from it; base qualities were not supplied. The data stem from a study of neurological immune-mediated disorders (dated by TCRdb to between 2018 and 2020). About the study as a whole: The study compared peripheral blood TCR-beta repertoires of HTLV-I-associated myelopathy (HAM/TSP) patients, multiple sclerosis patients and healthy controls using UMI-based sequencing. Alongside PBMC samples, the set of 80 to 130 TCR-beta libraries contained longitudinal samples, technical triplicates, and paired CD4+ and CD8+ T-cell subsets that had been sorted. Of the roughly 70 subjects in the cohort, some 15 were HAM/TSP patients, around 34 were multiple sclerosis patients, and about 20 were healthy controls. Longitudinal HAM/TSP and healthy donors were sampled at 3 time-points each (about 3-40 month intervals). Overall results and qualifications from the work: Across subjects, expanded clones never shared an identical CDR3 amino acid sequence, which suggests that the TCR-beta repertoires in every group were private. TCR clonal expansion was highest in HAM/TSP patients and lowest in MS patients, with MS patients falling below even healthy controls.

The time point label here, explained by the study, means: longitudinal time-point 3. Healthy controls were blood bank volunteers in Maryland, USA. For the unsorted PBMC libraries, 2 million PBMCs were stored in RNAlater at -80 degrees C until RNA extraction and were used to generate the libraries. PBMCs were separated from peripheral blood using Ficoll-Hypaque density gradient centrifugation and then cryopreserved in liquid nitrogen. Spanning cysteine to phenylalanine, the CDR3 consists of 13 amino acids. Only the CDR3 region is kept as DNA, spanning 39 bases read in frame from base 1. The germline V gene yields SQVTM for CDR1 and ANQGSEA for CDR2. V is pared back by 7 bases and J by 4 bases, with 15 bases lying between the germline termini. cDNA was synthesized by template-switch 5'RACE using a primer with a 10-nucleotide random unique molecular identifier that tagged each TCR transcript. Each sequencing run produced over 180 million TCR-beta sequences covering 15-18 subjects. Total RNA was extracted with the RNeasy kit. The KAPA Real-time Library Amplification kit was used to amplify TCR-beta VDJ regions with primers targeting the TCR constant region and the 5'RACE anchor. A first PCR added sample indexes and Illumina adaptors, after which a second PCR increased the library yield. After Ampure bead purification, the TCR product of roughly 650 bp was size-selected on a 2% E-gel SizeSelection system. Before pooling, libraries had their quality checked on a Bioanalyzer, their concentration measured with Qubit, and their quantity determined with the Kapa Library Quantification kit. Paired-end 2 x 150 bp sequencing of the libraries was performed on an Illumina HiSeq 2500. To increase sequence diversity, roughly 24-30% phiX was spiked into each library pool. In the authors' own workflow: The quality-filtered reads were processed with the UMI-based MiGEC pipeline, whose error correction step removed more than 80% of the raw TCR sequences. VDJ genes were aligned to IMGT germline references, and clonotypes were defined by unique CDR3 amino acid sequence plus V-J genes. Clonal expansion, Shannon diversity and CDR3 relatedness were evaluated with VDJtools (CalcPairwiseDistances, ClusterSamples), while phylogenetic trees were built in CLCbio workbench. Expanded clones were defined as having at least 8 unique UMIs, based on coefficient-of-variation modelling across technical triplicates. TCRdb itself trimmed the public reads at Q25 with fastp, ran MiXCR and retained productive beta chains. Entries that share a CDR3 protein sequence are merged under the most common genes and DNA. TCRdb's processing, not the study's, gives the V and J calls here. A total of some 55,000 distinct CDR3 sequences appear in this sample, about 8% of them only once. The ten largest clones capture about 2% of the sample.

The receptor was isolated from a woman in her forties in good health. The chain joins TRBV29-1 to TRBJ2-3; the D segment could be TRBD1, given 5 matching bases. Specimen: PBMCs. CDR3 sequence: CSGVAGMADTQYF. In nucleotide form, the sequence is TGCAGCGGGGTGGCAGGGATGGCAGATACGCAGTATTTT.